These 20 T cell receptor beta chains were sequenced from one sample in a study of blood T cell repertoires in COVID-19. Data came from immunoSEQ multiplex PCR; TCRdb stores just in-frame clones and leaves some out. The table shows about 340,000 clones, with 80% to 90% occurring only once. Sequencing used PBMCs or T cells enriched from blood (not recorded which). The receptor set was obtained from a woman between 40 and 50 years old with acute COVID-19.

CDR3 in amino acids: CASSVRLAGSYNEQFF. The CDR3 DNA follows: TGTGCCAGCAGCGTACGACTAGCGGGCTCGTACAATGAGCAGTTCTTC. The genes are TRBV4-2 and TRBJ2-1; TRBD2 matches at 10 bases. The V gene's germline CDR1 is LGHNA and CDR2 YNFKEQ. J gave up 4 bases and V 5 bases, and 8 bases lay outside the gene matches. This CDR3 is 16 amino acids long.

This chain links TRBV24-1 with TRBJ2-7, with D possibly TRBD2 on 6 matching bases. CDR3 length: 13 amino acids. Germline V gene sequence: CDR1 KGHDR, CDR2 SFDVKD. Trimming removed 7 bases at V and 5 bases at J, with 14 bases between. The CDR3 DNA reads TGTGCCACCAGCCGACATGGGGAGGACGAGCAGTACTTC. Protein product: CATSRHGEDEQYF.

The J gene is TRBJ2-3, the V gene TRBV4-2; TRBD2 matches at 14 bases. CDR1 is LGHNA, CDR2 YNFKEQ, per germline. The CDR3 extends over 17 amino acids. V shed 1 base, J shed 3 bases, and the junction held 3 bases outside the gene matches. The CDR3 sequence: CASSQGLAGGGTDTQYF. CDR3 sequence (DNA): TGTGCCAGCAGCCAAGGACTAGCGGGAGGGGGGACAGATACGCAGTATTTT.

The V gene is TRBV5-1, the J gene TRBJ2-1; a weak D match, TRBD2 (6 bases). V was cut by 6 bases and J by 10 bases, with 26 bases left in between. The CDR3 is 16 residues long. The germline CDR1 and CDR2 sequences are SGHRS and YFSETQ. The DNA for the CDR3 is TGCGCCAGCACCCGAACGCCGGGAGTATCTTCATGGGAGCAGTTCTTC. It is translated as CASTRTPGVSSWEQFF.

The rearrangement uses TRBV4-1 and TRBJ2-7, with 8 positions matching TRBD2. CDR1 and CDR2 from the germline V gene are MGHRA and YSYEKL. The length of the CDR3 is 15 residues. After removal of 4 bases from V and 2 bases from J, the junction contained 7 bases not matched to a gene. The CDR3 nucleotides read TGCGCCAGCAGCCGAGCGGGAGCAGCCCCCTACGAGCAGTACTTC. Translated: CASSRAGAAPYEQYF.

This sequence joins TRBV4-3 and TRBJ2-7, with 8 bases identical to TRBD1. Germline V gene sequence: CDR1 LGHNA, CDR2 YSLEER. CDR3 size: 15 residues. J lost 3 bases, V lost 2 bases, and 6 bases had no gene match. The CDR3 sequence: CASSQKTGAGYEQYF. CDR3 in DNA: TGCGCCAGCAGCCAAAAGACAGGGGCGGGCTACGAGCAGTACTTC.

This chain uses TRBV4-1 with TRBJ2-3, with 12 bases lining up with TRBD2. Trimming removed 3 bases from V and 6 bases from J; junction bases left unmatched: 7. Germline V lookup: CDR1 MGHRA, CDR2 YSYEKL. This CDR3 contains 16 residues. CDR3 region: CASSQGLAGLLDTQYF. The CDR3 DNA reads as TGCGCCAGCAGCCAGGGACTAGCGGGCTTGCTTGATACGCAGTATTTT.

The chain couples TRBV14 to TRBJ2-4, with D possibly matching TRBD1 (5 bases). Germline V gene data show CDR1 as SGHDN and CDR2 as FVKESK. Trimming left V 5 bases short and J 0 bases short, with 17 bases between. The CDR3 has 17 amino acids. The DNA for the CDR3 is TGTGCCAGCAGCGATAGGACATCTTCCATAGCCAAAAACATTCAGTACTTC. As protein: CASSDRTSSIAKNIQYF. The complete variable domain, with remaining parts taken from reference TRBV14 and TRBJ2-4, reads EAGVTQFPSHSVIEKGQTVTLRCDPISGHDNLYWYRRVMGKEIKFLLHFVKESKQDESGMPNNRFLAERTGGTYSTLKVQPAELEDSGVYFCASSDRTSSIAKNIQYFGAGTRLSVL.

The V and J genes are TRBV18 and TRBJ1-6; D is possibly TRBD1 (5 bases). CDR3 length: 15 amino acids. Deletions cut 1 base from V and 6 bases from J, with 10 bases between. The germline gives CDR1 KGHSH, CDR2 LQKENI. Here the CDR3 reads CASSPRSGSNSPLHF. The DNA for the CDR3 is TGTGCCAGCTCACCACGCTCAGGGTCTAATTCACCCCTCCACTTT. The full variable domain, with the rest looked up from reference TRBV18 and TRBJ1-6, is NAGVMQNPRHLVRRRGQEARLRCSPMKGHSHVYWYRQLPEEGLKFMVYLQKENIIDESGMPKERFSAEFPKEGPSILRIQQVVRGDSAAYFCASSPRSGSNSPLHFGNGTRLTVT.

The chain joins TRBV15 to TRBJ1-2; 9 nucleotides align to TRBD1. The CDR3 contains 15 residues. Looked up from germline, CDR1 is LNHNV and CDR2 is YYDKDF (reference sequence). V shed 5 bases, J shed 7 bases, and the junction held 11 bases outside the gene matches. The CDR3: CATSLSTGGYGGYTF. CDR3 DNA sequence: TGTGCCACCAGCCTTAGTACAGGGGGCTATGGTGGCTACACCTTC.

The CDR3 sequence is CASGGGWMINEQFF. The CDR3, as DNA: TGTGCCAGCGGGGGGGGTTGGATGATCAATGAGCAGTTCTTC. V is TRBV18 and J is TRBJ2-1; 7 bases agree with TRBD2. V was clipped by 8 bases and J by 6 bases; unmatched bases: 10. This CDR3 is 14 amino acids long. Germline CDR1 and CDR2: KGHSH and LQKENI. The variable domain in full, completed from reference TRBV18 and TRBJ2-1, reads NAGVMQNPRHLVRRRGQEARLRCSPMKGHSHVYWYRQLPEEGLKFMVYLQKENIIDESGMPKERFSAEFPKEGPSILRIQQVVRGDSAAYFCASGGGWMINEQFFGPGTRLTVL.

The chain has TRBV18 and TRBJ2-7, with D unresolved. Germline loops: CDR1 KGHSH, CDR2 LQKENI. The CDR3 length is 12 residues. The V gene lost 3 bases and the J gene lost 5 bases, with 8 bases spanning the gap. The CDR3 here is CASSPQSDEQYF. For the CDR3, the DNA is TGTGCCAGCTCACCCCAGTCCGACGAGCAGTACTTC.

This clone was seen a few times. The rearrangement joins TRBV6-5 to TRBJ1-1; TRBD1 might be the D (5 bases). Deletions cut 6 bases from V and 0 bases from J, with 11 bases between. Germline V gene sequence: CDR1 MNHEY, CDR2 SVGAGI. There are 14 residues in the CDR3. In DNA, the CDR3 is TGTGCCAGCAGGGATACAGGTATGAACACTGAAGCTTTCTTT. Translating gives CASRDTGMNTEAFF.

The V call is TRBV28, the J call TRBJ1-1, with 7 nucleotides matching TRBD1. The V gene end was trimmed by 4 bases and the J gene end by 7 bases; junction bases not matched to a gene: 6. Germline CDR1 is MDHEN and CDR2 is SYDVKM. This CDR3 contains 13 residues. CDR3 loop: CASSWGQQVEAFF. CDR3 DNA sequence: TGTGCCAGCAGTTGGGGACAGCAAGTTGAAGCTTTCTTT.

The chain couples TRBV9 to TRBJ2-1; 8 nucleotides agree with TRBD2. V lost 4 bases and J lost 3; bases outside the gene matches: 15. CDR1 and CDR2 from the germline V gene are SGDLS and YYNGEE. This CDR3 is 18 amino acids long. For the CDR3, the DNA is TGTGCCAGCAGCCTGGGAGGAGGGAGCGGGGGCCACTACAATGAGCAGTTCTTC. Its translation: CASSLGGGSGGHYNEQFF.

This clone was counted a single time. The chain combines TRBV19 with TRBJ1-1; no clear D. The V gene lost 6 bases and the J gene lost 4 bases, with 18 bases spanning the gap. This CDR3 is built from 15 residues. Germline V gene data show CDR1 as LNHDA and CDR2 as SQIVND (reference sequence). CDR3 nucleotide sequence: TGTGCCAGTAGCTCGTTACAGCGGTTCCCCACTGAAGCTTTCTTT. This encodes CASSSLQRFPTEAFF.

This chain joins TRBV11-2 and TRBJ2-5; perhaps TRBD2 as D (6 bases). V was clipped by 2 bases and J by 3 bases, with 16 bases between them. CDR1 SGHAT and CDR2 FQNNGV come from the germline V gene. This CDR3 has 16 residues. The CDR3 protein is CASSLLHAGPEETQYF. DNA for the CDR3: TGTGCCAGCAGCTTATTACACGCGGGGCCCGAAGAGACCCAGTACTTC.

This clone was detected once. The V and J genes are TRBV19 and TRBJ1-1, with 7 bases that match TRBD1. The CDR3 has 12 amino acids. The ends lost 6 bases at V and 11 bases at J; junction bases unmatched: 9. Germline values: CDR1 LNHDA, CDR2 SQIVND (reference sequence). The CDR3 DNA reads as TGTGCCAGTAGCATCCAGACAGGGAGGGCTTTCTTT. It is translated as CASSIQTGRAFF.

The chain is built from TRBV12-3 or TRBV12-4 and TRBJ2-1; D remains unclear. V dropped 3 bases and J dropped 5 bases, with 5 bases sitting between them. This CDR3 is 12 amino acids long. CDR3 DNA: TGTGCCAGCAGTTTGCAGGACAATGAGCAGTTCTTC. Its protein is CASSLQDNEQFF.

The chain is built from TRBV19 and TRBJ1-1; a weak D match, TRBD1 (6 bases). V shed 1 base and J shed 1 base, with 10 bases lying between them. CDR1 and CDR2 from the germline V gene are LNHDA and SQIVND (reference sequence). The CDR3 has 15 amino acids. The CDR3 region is CASSIGGPPNTEAFF. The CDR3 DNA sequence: TGTGCCAGTAGTATAGGGGGGCCTCCGAACACTGAAGCTTTCTTT.